Presented here are 21 T cell receptor beta chains from one specimen sequenced in a study of T cell therapy after organ transplantation. As to time point: 20-29 weeks after completion of therapy. TCRdb keeps only in-frame clones here, not all; method: immunoSEQ multiplex PCR. The data contain about 17,000 clones, 65% to 90% of them singletons. Their antigen targets remain unknown. The specimen was CD8+ T cells from blood, collected after autologous CMV-specific T cell therapy. The receptors come from a human patient who had received a solid organ transplant and had CMV disease. A share of the T cells may be of graft donor origin.

The V gene is TRBV15, the J gene TRBJ1-2; the D is unclear. The V and J ends lost 4 bases and 5 bases respectively, with 20 bases between them. Germline V CDR1 and CDR2: LNHNV, YYDKDF (reference sequence). The CDR3 is 16 amino acids. The CDR3: CATSTPGPAEGYGYTF. Here the CDR3 DNA reads TGTGCCACCAGCACCCCTGGCCCCGCAGAGGGATATGGCTACACCTTC. Combining the CDR3 with reference TRBV15 and TRBJ1-2 gives the whole variable domain DAMVIQNPRYQVTQFGKPVTLSCSQTLNHNVMYWYQQKSSQAPKLLFHYYDKDFNNEADTPDNFQSRRPNTSFCFLDIRSPGLGDTAMYLCATSTPGPAEGYGYTFGSGTRLTVV.

This rearrangement joins TRBV7-9 to TRBJ2-1, with 11 bases fitting TRBD2. CDR1 and CDR2 (germline): SEHNR, FQNEAQ (reference sequence). CDR3 length equals 14 residues. The V segment lost 5 bases and the J segment 4 bases; nucleotides outside the gene matches: 1. CDR3 in amino acids: CASSRTSGYNEQFF. The CDR3 DNA follows: TGTGCCAGCAGCAGGACTAGCGGGTACAATGAGCAGTTCTTC.

In this sample, this clone turned up a few times. The chain joins TRBV30 to TRBJ1-1; D gene unclear. The V and J ends lost 0 bases and 1 base respectively, with 6 bases between them. Germline V lookup: CDR1 GTSNPN, CDR2 SVGIG (reference sequence). The CDR3 spans 13 residues. CDR3 DNA: TGTGCCTGGAGTGTCACAGAGAACACTGAAGCTTTCTTT. Translating gives CAWSVTENTEAFF. Filled out from reference TRBV30 and TRBJ1-1, the complete variable domain reads SQTIHQWPATLVQPVGSPLSLECTVEGTSNPNLYWYRQAAGRGLQLLFYSVGIGQISSEVPQNLSASRPQDRQFILSSKKLLLSDSGFYLCAWSVTENTEAFFGQGTRLTVV.

J is TRBJ2-7 and V is TRBV10-1, with a weak D call TRBD1 (5 bases). Germline V gene sequence: CDR1 WNHNN, CDR2 SYGVQD (reference sequence). This CDR3 is built from 12 residues. The V gene lost 2 bases and the J gene lost 5 bases, with 7 bases spanning the gap. The CDR3 protein is CASSEQGHEQYF. The CDR3 bases are TGCGCCAGCAGTGAGCAGGGCCACGAGCAGTACTTC.

V gene TRBV4-3 combines with J gene TRBJ1-3, with D unclear. From germline, CDR1 is LGHNA and CDR2 YSLEER. CDR3 size: 15 residues. Trimming cost V 0 bases and J 1 base, with 7 bases left between them. CDR3 sequence: CASSQDKFSGNTIYF. CDR3 DNA: TGCGCCAGCAGCCAAGATAAGTTTTCTGGAAACACCATATATTTT.

CDR3 in amino acids: CASSSRPDSSYEQYF. CDR3 bases: TGTGCCAGCTCCTCAAGACCCGACAGCTCCTACGAGCAGTACTTC. This chain uses TRBV27 with TRBJ2-7, with a weak D call TRBD1 (5 bases). Germline CDR1 MNHEY, CDR2 SMNVEV (reference sequence). Trimming took off 8 bases at V and 0 bases at J, with 17 bases between the two ends. This CDR3 comprises 15 residues.

V and J are TRBV6-4 and TRBJ2-1; 10 bases agree with TRBD2. The CDR3 contains 14 residues. Per germline, CDR1 MRHNA and CDR2 SNTAGT. V lost 5 bases and J lost 9; bases outside the gene matches: 7. The DNA for the CDR3 is TGTGCCAGCAGTTTGAGCGGGGGGGCGGGTGAGCAGTTCTTC. Translated: CASSLSGGAGEQFF.

The chain joins TRBV4-3 to TRBJ1-2; maybe TRBD1 (5 bases). V gave up 5 bases and J gave up 0 bases, with 13 bases separating them. Germline lookup yields CDR1 LGHNA and CDR2 YSLEER. The CDR3 has 15 amino acids. CDR3 coding DNA: TGCGCCAGCAGCGTACAAGACAGTTCTAACTATGGCTACACCTTC. Residues: CASSVQDSSNYGYTF.

Here the CDR3 reads CASSQGSGSYEQYF. The CDR3 nucleotides read TGCGCCAGCAGCCAGGGTAGCGGCTCCTACGAGCAGTACTTC. The V call is TRBV4-1, the J call TRBJ2-7; D perhaps matches TRBD2 (6 bases). The CDR3 is 14 amino acids. With 3 bases removed from V and 0 bases from J, the gap between germline ends came to 9 bases. Per the germline V gene, CDR1 is MGHRA and CDR2 is YSYEKL.

This clone was recorded only once. The V call is TRBV9, the J call TRBJ1-2; TRBD1 matches at 7 bases. CDR3 length equals 15 residues. From germline, CDR1 is SGDLS and CDR2 YYNGEE. Trimming cost V 4 bases and J 2 bases; bases outside gene matches: 8. The CDR3 spells CASSTRTGLNYGYTF. The CDR3 DNA reads TGTGCCAGCAGCACCCGGACAGGCCTAAACTATGGCTACACCTTC.

The chain links TRBV6-4 to TRBJ2-2, with a possible D match to TRBD1 (6 bases). Trimming pared 6 bases from V and 0 bases from J, leaving 14 bases between. The germline V gene has CDR1 MRHNA and CDR2 SNTAGT. The CDR3 extends over 16 amino acids. The CDR3 DNA reads TGTGCCAGCAGCTTCCGGGACACTGCGAACACCGGGGAGCTGTTTTTT. Residues: CASSFRDTANTGELFF.

V gene TRBV27 combines with J gene TRBJ2-7; 9 bases match TRBD2. Germline V gene sequence: CDR1 MNHEY, CDR2 SMNVEV (reference sequence). This CDR3 is built from 15 residues. V was pared by 5 bases and J by 5 bases, with 10 bases of the junction left unmatched. The CDR3, as DNA: TGTGCCAGCAGTCCATCCGGGACTAGCACCCACGAGCAGTACTTC. This encodes CASSPSGTSTHEQYF.

The gene calls are TRBV15 and TRBJ2-7; 8 positions agree with TRBD1. Trimming removed 1 base from V and 6 bases from J; junction bases left unmatched: 8. The CDR3 totals 15 residues. Germline lookup yields CDR1 LNHNV and CDR2 YYDKDF (reference sequence). The CDR3 nucleotides read TGTGCCACCAGCAGAGCAGACAGGGGAGTCAGCGAGCAGTACTTC. Its translation is CATSRADRGVSEQYF.

V is TRBV27 and J is TRBJ2-3; D gene ambiguous. The V gene's germline CDR1 is MNHEY and CDR2 SMNVEV (reference sequence). V lost 6 bases and J lost 2, with 12 bases in between. The CDR3 covers 14 residues. CDR3: CASSLDIYTDTQYF. The CDR3 coding sequence is TGTGCCAGCAGCCTTGACATTTACACAGATACGCAGTATTTT.

This clone was counted between two and nine times. The V gene is TRBV13, the J gene TRBJ1-5, with D uncertain. Germline CDR1 PRHDT, CDR2 FYEKMQ (reference sequence). CDR3 size: 12 residues. The V and J ends lost 4 bases and 7 bases respectively, with 8 bases between them. DNA for the CDR3: TGTGCCAGCAGCTCCCATAAGCAGCCCCAGCATTTT. Its protein product is CASSSHKQPQHF.

The chain recombines TRBV6-5 with TRBJ1-4; D remains unclear. This CDR3 has 15 residues. The V end was cut by 2 bases, the J end by 8 bases, with 15 bases between. In germline, CDR1 is MNHEY, CDR2 SVGAGI. The CDR3 reads CASSYANSGGEKLFF. The DNA of the CDR3 is TGTGCCAGCAGTTACGCCAATTCGGGAGGGGAAAAACTGTTTTTT.

This chain links TRBV9 with TRBJ2-1, with 9 bases aligning to TRBD2. The CDR3 consists of 19 residues. After removal of 0 bases from V and 2 bases from J, the junction contained 12 bases not matched to a gene. From germline, CDR1 is SGDLS and CDR2 YYNGEE. For the CDR3, the DNA is TGTGCCAGCAGCGTAGAGGGGGTCGGGCTAGCGGGGCCCTACAATGAGCAGTTCTTC. Its protein product is CASSVEGVGLAGPYNEQFF. Using reference TRBV9 and TRBJ2-1 for the parts outside the CDR3, the full variable domain is DSGVTQTPKHLITATGQRVTLRCSPRSGDLSVYWYQQSLDQGLQFLIQYYNGEERAKGNILERFSAQQFPDLHSELNLSSLELGDSALYFCASSVEGVGLAGPYNEQFFGPGTRLTVL.

The chain joins TRBV10-2 to TRBJ2-7; TRBD1 matches at 9 bases. The CDR3 length is 15 residues. Trimming at V came to 6 bases and at J to 3 bases, leaving 9 bases not matched to a gene. Germline lookup yields CDR1 WSHSY and CDR2 SAAADI. CDR3 region: CASSAEGQGLYEQYF. DNA for the CDR3: TGCGCCAGCAGCGCAGAAGGACAGGGGCTCTACGAGCAGTACTTC.

The chain combines TRBV6-5 with TRBJ2-1; D is possibly TRBD1 (5 bases). The ends were cut back, 6 bases at V and 6 bases at J, with 18 bases in the middle. The CDR3 has 15 residues. Germline assignment: CDR1 MNHEY and CDR2 SVGAGI. The CDR3 loop reads CASSLGVGLPNEQFF. CDR3 DNA sequence: TGTGCCAGCAGCCTAGGGGTGGGTCTCCCCAATGAGCAGTTCTTC.

The chain is built from TRBV5-4 and TRBJ1-2; D remains ambiguous. Per the germline V gene, CDR1 is SGHNT and CDR2 is YYREEE (reference sequence). There are 13 residues in the CDR3. Trimming stripped 3 bases from V and 6 bases from J, with 12 bases between. CDR3: CASSSGDRDGYTF. DNA of the CDR3: TGTGCCAGCAGCTCTGGGGATAGGGATGGCTACACCTTC.

The CDR3 here is CASSWGHQPSYEQYF. CDR3 DNA: TGCGCCAGCAGCTGGGGACACCAACCCTCCTACGAGCAGTACTTC. This chain joins TRBV5-1 and TRBJ2-7, with D possibly being TRBD1 (6 bases). The CDR3 has 15 amino acids. Germline CDR1 and CDR2: SGHRS and YFSETQ. V lost 3 bases and J lost 0, with 13 bases in between.